The clone carrying this T cell receptor beta chain is a singleton in its sample. No antigen is known for it. This sample stems from a study of T cells in tuberculosis. The wider study: A South African cohort included IGRA-negative adolescents, latently infected IGRA-positive adolescents and adults with active tuberculosis. Within 7 days of starting treatment, or before, PBMC were stored. General study results and limits: Shorter CDR3-alpha in active tuberculosis partly drove smaller distances.

Libraries were prepared by immunoSEQ multiplex PCR; TCRdb keeps only in-frame clonotypes and omits some of them. The top ten clones hold about 4.7% of a sample with about 38,000 clones, roughly 95% of them seen once. Time point reported: new active TB diagnosis, blood taken before or within 7 days of starting treatment. This CDR3 has 13 amino acids. Trimming left V 4 bases short and J 4 bases short, with 9 bases between. Germline V gene data show CDR1 as SGHDT and CDR2 as YYEEEE. The origin of this receptor is an adult with tuberculosis. Sequenced material: PBMCs, taken at tuberculosis diagnosis. The chain joins TRBV5-6 to TRBJ2-1, with D possibly TRBD2 on 6 matching bases. The chain's CDR3 is CASSLGTYNEQFF. CDR3 nucleotide sequence: TGTGCCAGCAGCCTAGGGACTTACAATGAGCAGTTCTTC.